Listed below are T cell receptor beta chains from one sample, sequenced in a study of response to subunit inactivated influenza vaccine. Via MiXCR, TCRdb re-called the RT-PCR reads, giving one row per CDR3 protein. Among 530,000 or so distinct CDR3 sequences listed, roughly 12% were seen once. The sample here was PBMCs from blood, taken on the day of vaccination. Receptor source: a man aged 50 to 59 who received an inactivated influenza vaccine. CDR3s include the opening cysteine and the closing phenylalanine or tryptophan. Each record gives: D gene, CDR3 length, clone size, V gene, J gene, CDR3 protein, CDR3 DNA. A D gene is named only where the DNA matches it firmly. Size is omitted from some rows. Given values are once, few, many or a class for expanded clones.

>TRBD1|14|few|TRBV11-2|TRBJ2-4
CASSTYRGKNIQYF
TGTGCCAGCAGCACGTACAGGGGTAAAAACATTCAGTACTTC
>.|12|.|TRBV3-1|TRBJ2-1
CASSHHPGTRFF
TGTGCCAGCAGCCATCACCCCGGGACAAGGTTCTTC
>.|15|few|TRBV20-1|TRBJ1-1
CSAHSTRVLNTEAFF
TGCAGTGCTCACTCAACCAGGGTACTTAACACTGAAGCTTTCTTT
>.|13|many|TRBV12-3/TRBV12-4|TRBJ2-2
CASSLSVAGELFF
TGTGCCAGCAGTTTATCGGTGGCCGGGGAGCTGTTTTTT
>.|13|few|TRBV28|TRBJ2-1
CASSFRDHNEQFF
TGTGCCAGCAGTTTTAGAGACCACAATGAGCAGTTCTTC
>TRBD1|13|many|TRBV6-6|TRBJ2-5
CASSRGLEETQYF
TGTGCCAGCAGCAGGGGGCTGGAAGAGACCCAGTACTTC
>.|13|few|TRBV5-1|TRBJ2-5
CASSRDYQQTQYF
TGCGCCAGCAGCCGTGACTACCAACAGACCCAGTACTTC
>.|13|few|TRBV7-3|TRBJ1-3
CASSPPSGNTIYF
TGTGCCAGCAGCCCACCCTCTGGAAACACCATATATTTT
>.|13|many|TRBV12-3/TRBV12-4|TRBJ1-5
CASSLVRGQPQHF
TGTGCCAGCAGTTTAGTCAGGGGCCAGCCCCAGCATTTT
>.|15|.|TRBV5-1|TRBJ2-7
CASSFVGLATAEQYF
TGCGCCAGCAGCTTTGTTGGCCTAGCTACCGCCGAGCAGTACTTC
>.|14|.|TRBV6-1|TRBJ2-5
CASGKQASGETQYF
TGTGCCAGCGGAAAACAGGCCTCCGGAGAGACCCAGTACTTC
>.|14|.|TRBV12-3/TRBV12-4|TRBJ2-7
CASSLRQAFYEQYF
TGTGCCAGCAGTTTACGGCAGGCCTTCTACGAGCAGTACTTC
>TRBD2|17|few|TRBV28|TRBJ2-1
CASSLSLAGAAYNEQFF
TGTGCCAGCAGTTTGTCCTTAGCGGGAGCTGCCTACAATGAGCAGTTCTTC
>.|16|few|TRBV4-1|TRBJ2-7
CASSQASWGANYEQYF
TGCGCCAGCAGCCAAGCCTCCTGGGGGGCTAACTACGAGCAGTACTTC
>.|13|few|TRBV7-9|TRBJ2-3
CASSLAGYPAQYF
TGTGCCAGCAGCTTAGCGGGGTATCCAGCGCAGTATTTT
>.|14|many|TRBV12-3/TRBV12-4|TRBJ2-1
CASSFRGRYNEQFF
TGTGCCAGCAGTTTTCGGGGCAGATACAATGAGCAGTTCTTC
>.|13|many|TRBV3-1|TRBJ2-2
CASSQEYRGELFF
TGTGCCAGCAGCCAAGAATATAGGGGGGAGCTGTTTTTT
>.|15|.|TRBV3-1|TRBJ2-7
CASSKQVSFTYEQYF
TGTGCCTCCAGCAAGCAGGTGTCTTTTACCTACGAGCAGTACTTC
>TRBD2|17|.|TRBV9|TRBJ2-3
CASSVEYRDYLTDTQYF
TGTGCCAGCAGCGTAGAGTACCGGGACTACCTAACAGATACGCAGTATTTT
>TRBD1|15|few|TRBV6-1|TRBJ1-2
CASSKTGAGGYGYTF
TGTGCCAGCAGTAAGACAGGGGCAGGGGGCTATGGCTACACCTTC
>.|15|.|TRBV28|TRBJ1-6
CASSFRGRGNSPLHF
TGTGCCAGCAGTTTTCGGGGCAGGGGAAATTCACCCCTCCACTTT
>TRBD2|17|.|TRBV9|TRBJ2-3
CASSVSQAGSATDTQYF
TGTGCCAGCAGCGTAAGTCAAGCGGGAAGTGCGACAGATACGCAGTATTTT
>.|13|.|TRBV15|TRBJ2-7
CATSPDFPQEQYF
TGTGCCACCAGCCCTGATTTCCCTCAGGAGCAGTACTTC
>.|13|.|TRBV6-5|TRBJ1-1
CASVLTGPAEAFF
TGTGCCAGCGTTCTTACAGGGCCCGCTGAAGCTTTCTTT
>TRBD2|15|.|TRBV20-1|TRBJ2-5
CSATKRGIGRETQYF
TGCAGTGCCACGAAGCGGGGCATCGGGCGAGAGACCCAGTACTTC
>TRBD1|20|.|TRBV5-1|TRBJ2-1
CASSYNLRTGPEASYNEQFF
TGCGCCAGCAGCTACAACTTACGGACAGGTCCAGAGGCCTCCTACAATGAGCAGTTCTTC
>.|11|many|TRBV12-3/TRBV12-4|TRBJ2-3
CASSLEPEQYF
TGTGCCAGCAGTTTAGAGCCCGAGCAGTATTTT
>TRBD1|15|many|TRBV5-1|TRBJ2-2
CASSTGTGVTGELFF
TGCGCCAGCAGCACCGGGACAGGGGTGACCGGGGAGCTGTTTTTT
>.|15|few|TRBV15|TRBJ1-4
CATSRDRQGSEKLFF
TGTGCCACCAGCAGAGATAGGCAGGGGAGTGAAAAACTGTTTTTT
>TRBD1|14|.|TRBV10-2|TRBJ1-4
CASSEEYRGEKLFF
TGCGCCAGCAGTGAGGAGTACAGGGGTGAAAAACTGTTTTTT
>TRBD1|15|many|TRBV7-2|TRBJ2-7
CASSSGTGGFYEQYF
TGTGCCAGCAGCTCCGGGACAGGGGGATTTTACGAGCAGTACTTC
>.|13|.|TRBV20-1|TRBJ2-7
CSARDVQGYEQYF
TGCAGTGCTAGAGATGTACAGGGCTACGAGCAGTACTTC
>.|12|many|TRBV7-8|TRBJ2-1
CASSLVFESRFF
TGTGCCAGCAGCTTAGTGTTTGAGTCGCGGTTCTTC
>.|17|many|TRBV5-1|TRBJ2-3
CASSQAPLAATRDTQYF
TGCGCCAGCAGCCAAGCGCCACTAGCAGCAACACGAGATACGCAGTATTTT